This T cell receptor (beta chain) was recovered during a study of spatial heterogeneity in lung cancer. Study outcomes and limitations: Higher tumor mutation counts went along with higher counts of expanded intratumoral alpha and beta TCRs.

The time point here: sample taken at primary tumor resection. Whole RNA from tumor, nontumor lung or frozen PBMC was sequenced unsorted. As for this clonotype: Its antigen is unknown. A single base separates this from a much larger clone, so it may be a read error. Here the CDR3 omits its conserved ending phenylalanine or tryptophan, so a read error is the likely source.

TCRdb analysed the 5' RACE reads with MiXCR anew, one entry per CDR3 protein. Among 20,000 to 25,000 distinct CDR3 sequences, less than 20% were seen once, and the ten largest hold 25% to 40%. The CDR3 spans 11 residues. In germline, CDR1 is SGHNT, CDR2 YYREEE (reference sequence). Deletions cut 1 base from V and 5 bases from J, with 3 bases between. This chain joins TRBV5-4 and TRBJ2-5; D is ambiguous. The clonotype was recovered from a female donor with early-stage non-small cell lung cancer. This sample comprised lung tumor tissue, obtained at surgery. CDR3 nucleotides: TGTGCCAGCAGCTTGCTGGAGACCCAGTACTTA. It yields the protein CASSLLETQYL.